A selection of T cell receptor beta chains follows, all from one sample in a study of spatial heterogeneity in lung cancer. Each CDR3 protein is one row after TCRdb ran MiXCR on the 5' RACE reads. The sample holds about 33,000 distinct CDR3 sequences, 10% seen once. The specimen was PBMCs, collected at follow-up. The receptors stem from a female donor with early-stage non-small cell lung cancer. Each CDR3 is given with its conserved first and last residue. D genes are given only for firm matches. Part of the rows lack a size; the others show once, few, many or a class for expanded clones.

size: few; D: TRBD1; J: TRBJ2-5; V: TRBV29-1; DNA: TGCAGCGTTGGGAACCGGAGGACAGGAGGCCAAGAGACCCAGTACTTC; CDR3: CSVGNRRTGGQETQYF
size: NA; D: TRBD2; J: TRBJ2-1; V: TRBV5-1; DNA: TGCGCCAGCAGCGTTGGGAGGGGTGGTGATGAGCAGTTCTTC; CDR3: CASSVGRGGDEQFF
size: many; D: NA; J: TRBJ1-1; V: TRBV24-1; DNA: TGTGCCACCAGTGAGGGACACGAAGCTTTCTTT; CDR3: CATSEGHEAFF
size: few; D: TRBD2; J: TRBJ2-3; V: TRBV5-1; DNA: TGCGCCAGCAGCTTGGGACTAGCGGCGGATACGCAGTATTTT; CDR3: CASSLGLAADTQYF
size: few; D: NA; J: TRBJ1-1; V: TRBV28; DNA: TGTGCCAGCGAGGGTGCCACTGAAGCTTTCTTT; CDR3: CASEGATEAFF
size: NA; D: TRBD1; J: TRBJ1-2; V: TRBV6-1; DNA: TGTGCCAGCAATGGACAGGGCGCTAACTATGGCTACACCTTC; CDR3: CASNGQGANYGYTF
size: NA; D: NA; J: TRBJ2-5; V: TRBV6-5; DNA: TGTGCCAGCAGTTACACCCTAGCAGAGACCCAGTACTTC; CDR3: CASSYTLAETQYF
size: NA; D: NA; J: TRBJ2-7; V: TRBV20-1; DNA: TGCAGTGCTAGTTTTGGGGGCTCTCTCCCAAACTACGAGCAGTACTTC; CDR3: CSASFGGSLPNYEQYF
size: many; D: NA; J: TRBJ1-5; V: TRBV7-2; DNA: TGTGCCAGCAGCTTCGGCAGAGGGGAGAATCAGCCCCAGCATTTT; CDR3: CASSFGRGENQPQHF
size: many; D: NA; J: TRBJ2-2; V: TRBV7-8; DNA: TGTGCCAGCAGCTTAGGGGGATCGAACACCGGGGAGCTGTTTTTT; CDR3: CASSLGGSNTGELFF
size: NA; D: NA; J: TRBJ2-7; V: TRBV20-1; DNA: TGCAGTGCTAGTGCCGGACCCGGAGGCTACGAGCAGTACTTC; CDR3: CSASAGPGGYEQYF